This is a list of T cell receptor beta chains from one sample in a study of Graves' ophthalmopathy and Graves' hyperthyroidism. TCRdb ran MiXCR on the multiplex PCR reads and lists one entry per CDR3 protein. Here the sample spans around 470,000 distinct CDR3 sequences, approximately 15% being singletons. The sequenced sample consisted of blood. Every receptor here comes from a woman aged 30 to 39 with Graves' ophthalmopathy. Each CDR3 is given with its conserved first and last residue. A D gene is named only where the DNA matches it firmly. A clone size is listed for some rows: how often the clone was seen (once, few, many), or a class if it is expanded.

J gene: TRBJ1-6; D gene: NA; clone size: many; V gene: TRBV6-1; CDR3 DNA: TGCGCCAGCAGTGAAGCTGAAGGGTGGGATTCACCCCTCCACTTT; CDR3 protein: CASSEAEGWDSPLHF
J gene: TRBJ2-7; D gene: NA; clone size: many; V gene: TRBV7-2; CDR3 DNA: TGTGCCAGCAGCTTAATGGCCGGGGACGTCGGGTACTTC; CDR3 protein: CASSLMAGDVGYF
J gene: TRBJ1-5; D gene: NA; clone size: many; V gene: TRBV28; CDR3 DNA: TGTGCCAGCAGTTTCTTACAGGGTGGGATTCAGCCCCAGCATTTT; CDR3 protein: CASSFLQGGIQPQHF
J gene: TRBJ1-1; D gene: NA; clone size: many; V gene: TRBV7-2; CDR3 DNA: TGTGCCAGCAGCTTAGTGGTTCTGGGCGGCGCTTTCTTT; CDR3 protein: CASSLVVLGGAFF
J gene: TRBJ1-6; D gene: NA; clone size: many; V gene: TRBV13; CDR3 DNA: TGTGCCAGCAGCTGGTCCGGAGGGAAGAATTCACCCCTCCACTTT; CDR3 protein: CASSWSGGKNSPLHF
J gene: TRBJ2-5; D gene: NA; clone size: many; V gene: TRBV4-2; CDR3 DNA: TGTGCCAGCAGCCAAGAACAGCCTCAAGAGACCCAGTACTTC; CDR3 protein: CASSQEQPQETQYF
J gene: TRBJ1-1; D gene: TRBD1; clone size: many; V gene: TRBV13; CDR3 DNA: TGTGCCAGCAGCTCATTTGTTGGACAGGGCAACACTGAAGCTTTCTTT; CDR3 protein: CASSSFVGQGNTEAFF
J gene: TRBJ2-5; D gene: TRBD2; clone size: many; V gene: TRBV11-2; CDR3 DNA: TGTGCCAGCAGCGACGGACTAGCGGGGGTGATTCAAGAGACCCAGTACTTC; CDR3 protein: CASSDGLAGVIQETQYF
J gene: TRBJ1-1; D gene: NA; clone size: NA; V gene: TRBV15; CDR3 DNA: TGTGCCACCCGGGACCTCCTTTGGGGGACGGACACTGAAGCTTTCTTT; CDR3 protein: CATRDLLWGTDTEAFF
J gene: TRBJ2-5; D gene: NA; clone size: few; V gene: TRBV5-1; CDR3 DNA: TGCGCCAGCAGCACACCCCGGGACAAAGAGACCCAGTACTTC; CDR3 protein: CASSTPRDKETQYF
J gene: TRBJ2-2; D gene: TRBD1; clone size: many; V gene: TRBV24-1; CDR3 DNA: TGTGCCACCAGTGACGTTCGGACAGGGAACACCGGGGAGCTGTTTTTT; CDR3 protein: CATSDVRTGNTGELFF
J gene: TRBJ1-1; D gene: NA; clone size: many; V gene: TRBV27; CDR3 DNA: TGTGCCAGCAAGGGACATTTGAACACTGAAGCTTTCTTT; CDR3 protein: CASKGHLNTEAFF
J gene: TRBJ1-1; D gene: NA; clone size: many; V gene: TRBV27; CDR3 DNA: TGTGCCAGCAGGATATGGGGGTTAGACACTGAAGCTTTCTTT; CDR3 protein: CASRIWGLDTEAFF
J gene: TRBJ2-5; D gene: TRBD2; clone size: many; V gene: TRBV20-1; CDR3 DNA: TGCAGTGCTAGAGGAGGAGCGGGAGTACGCGGGACCCAGTACTTC; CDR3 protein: CSARGGAGVRGTQYF
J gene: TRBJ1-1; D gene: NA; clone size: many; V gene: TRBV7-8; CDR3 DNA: TGTGCCAGCAGCCCACAAAGCAGGGCCACTGAAGCTTTCTTT; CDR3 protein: CASSPQSRATEAFF
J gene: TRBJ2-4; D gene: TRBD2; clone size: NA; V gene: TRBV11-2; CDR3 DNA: TGTGCCAGCAGCTTAGAGGCTAGCGGGGGCCCTAAGTACTTC; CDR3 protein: CASSLEASGGPKYF
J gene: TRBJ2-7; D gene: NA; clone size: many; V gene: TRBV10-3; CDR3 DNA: TGTGCCATCAGTGGCCCTTTACCCGAGCAGTACTTC; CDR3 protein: CAISGPLPEQYF
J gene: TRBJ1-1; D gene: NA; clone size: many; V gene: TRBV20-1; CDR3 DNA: TGCAGTGCTAGGACAAAGAAGGGGCGAGAAATAAACACTGAAGCTTTCTTT; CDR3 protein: CSARTKKGREINTEAFF
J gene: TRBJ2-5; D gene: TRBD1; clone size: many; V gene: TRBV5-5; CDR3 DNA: TGTGCCAGCAGCCAGGGCGACAGGGCCCAAGAGACCCAGTACTTC; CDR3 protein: CASSQGDRAQETQYF
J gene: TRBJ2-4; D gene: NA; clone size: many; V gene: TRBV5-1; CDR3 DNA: TGCGCCAGCAGCTTGATCGGGCCCAACGAGGGCATTCAGTACTTC; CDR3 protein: CASSLIGPNEGIQYF
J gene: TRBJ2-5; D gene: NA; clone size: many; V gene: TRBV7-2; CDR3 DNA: TGTGCCAGCAGCTTAGTGGGTCCAGTAACCCAAGAGACCCAGTACTTC; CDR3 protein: CASSLVGPVTQETQYF
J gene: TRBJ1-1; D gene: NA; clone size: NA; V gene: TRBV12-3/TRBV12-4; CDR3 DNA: TGTGCCAGCATCGACGGACAGATGGGAGCAAACACTGAAGCTTTCTTT; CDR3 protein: CASIDGQMGANTEAFF
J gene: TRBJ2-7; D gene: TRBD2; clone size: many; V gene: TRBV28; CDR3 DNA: TGTGCCAGCAGTTTCCCACCCGGGGAGGGAATTTTAGTGGGAGAGCAGTACTTC; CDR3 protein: CASSFPPGEGILVGEQYF
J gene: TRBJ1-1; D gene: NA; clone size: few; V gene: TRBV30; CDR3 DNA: TGTGCCTGGAGTAGGGGCGGTGAAGCTTTCTTT; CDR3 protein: CAWSRGGEAFF
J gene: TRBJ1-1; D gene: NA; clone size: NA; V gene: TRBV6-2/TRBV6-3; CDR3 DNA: TGTGCCAGCAGAACGACAGTGCTGAAGGCTGAAGCTTTCTTT; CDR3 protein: CASRTTVLKAEAFF
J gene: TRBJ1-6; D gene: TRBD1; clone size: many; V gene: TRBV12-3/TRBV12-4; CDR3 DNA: TGTGCCAGCAGTCGGACAGGGAATAATTCACCCCTCCACTTT; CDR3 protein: CASSRTGNNSPLHF
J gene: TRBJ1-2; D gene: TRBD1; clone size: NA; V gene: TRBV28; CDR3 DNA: TGTGCCAGCAGTTTACGGGGACAGGGCGACTATGGCTACACCTTC; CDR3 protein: CASSLRGQGDYGYTF
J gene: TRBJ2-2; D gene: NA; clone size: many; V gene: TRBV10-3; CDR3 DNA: TGTGCCACCCAGGGGGGAACACCGGGACAGCACACCGGGGAGCTGTTTTTT; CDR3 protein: CATQGGTPGQHTGELFF
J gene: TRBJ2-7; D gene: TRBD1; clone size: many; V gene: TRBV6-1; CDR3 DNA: TGTGCCAGCAGTCTCCCCGGGACAGGGGACAACGAGCAGTACTTC; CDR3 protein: CASSLPGTGDNEQYF
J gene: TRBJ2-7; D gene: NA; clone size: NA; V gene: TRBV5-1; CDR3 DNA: TGCGCCAGCAGCTTGCTTGGGAGCCGCACCTACGAGCAGTACTTC; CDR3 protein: CASSLLGSRTYEQYF
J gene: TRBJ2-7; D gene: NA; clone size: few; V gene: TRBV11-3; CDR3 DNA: TGTGCCAGCAGCTTGTCCAGCCCCTACGAGCAGTACTTC; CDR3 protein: CASSLSSPYEQYF
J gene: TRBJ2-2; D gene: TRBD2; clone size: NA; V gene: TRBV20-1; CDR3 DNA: TGCAGTGCTCCGCGACTAGCGGGAGGGCCCGGGGAGCTGTTTTTT; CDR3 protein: CSAPRLAGGPGELFF
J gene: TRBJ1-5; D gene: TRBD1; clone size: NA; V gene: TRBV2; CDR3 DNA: TGTGCCAGCGAGTTGGGGACAGGGTCTCAGCCCCAGCATTTT; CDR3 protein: CASELGTGSQPQHF
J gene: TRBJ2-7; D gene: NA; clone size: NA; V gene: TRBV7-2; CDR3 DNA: TGTGCCAGCAGGCCACCGGGACTTCACTACGAGCAGTACTTC; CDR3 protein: CASRPPGLHYEQYF
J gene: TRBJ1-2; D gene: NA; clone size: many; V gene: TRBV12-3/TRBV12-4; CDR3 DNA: TGTGCCAGCAGAGACCAGATCTATGGCTACACCTTC; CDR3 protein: CASRDQIYGYTF
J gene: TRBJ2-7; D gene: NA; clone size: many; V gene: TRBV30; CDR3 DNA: TGTGCCTCCGGGACGTTCGACGAGCAGTACTTC; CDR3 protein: CASGTFDEQYF
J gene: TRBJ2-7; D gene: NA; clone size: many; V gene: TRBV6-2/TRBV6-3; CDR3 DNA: TGTGCCAGCAGTCGGACAACCTACAGACAGTTGTCCTACGAGCAGTACTTC; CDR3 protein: CASSRTTYRQLSYEQYF
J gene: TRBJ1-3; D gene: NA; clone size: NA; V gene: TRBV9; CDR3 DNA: TGTGCCAGCAGCGTAGGCAGAGATGGAAACACCATATATTTT; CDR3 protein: CASSVGRDGNTIYF
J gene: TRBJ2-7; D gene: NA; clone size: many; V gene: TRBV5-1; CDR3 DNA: TGCGCCAGCAGCTTGGAGATAGATCCCTACGAGCAGTACTTC; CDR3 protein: CASSLEIDPYEQYF
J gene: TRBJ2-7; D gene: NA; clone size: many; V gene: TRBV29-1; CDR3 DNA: TGCAGCGTTGCCCAGGACGAGCAGTACTTC; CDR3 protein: CSVAQDEQYF
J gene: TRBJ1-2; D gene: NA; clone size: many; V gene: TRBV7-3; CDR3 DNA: TGTGCCAGCAGCTTAGGCAGGGGAGACGGCTACACCTTC; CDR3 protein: CASSLGRGDGYTF
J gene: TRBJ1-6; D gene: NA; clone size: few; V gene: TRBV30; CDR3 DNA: TGTGCCTGGAGTTCGGGACGGGTTAATTCACCCCTCCACTTT; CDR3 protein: CAWSSGRVNSPLHF
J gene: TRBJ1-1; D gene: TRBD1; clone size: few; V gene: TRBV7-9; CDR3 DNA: TGTGCCAGCAGCCTCCTGGACAGGGGAGCACCTTTCTTT; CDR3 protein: CASSLLDRGAPFF
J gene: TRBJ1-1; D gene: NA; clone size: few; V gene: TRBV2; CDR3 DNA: TGTGCCAGCAGTGAACGGGTGTTTAGCACTGAAGCTTTCTTT; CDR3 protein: CASSERVFSTEAFF
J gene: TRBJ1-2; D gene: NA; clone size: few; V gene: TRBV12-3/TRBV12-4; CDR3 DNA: TGTGCCAGCAGTTCTCTCTCCGGGGGCGATAATGAAGACTACACCTTC; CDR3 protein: CASSSLSGGDNEDYTF
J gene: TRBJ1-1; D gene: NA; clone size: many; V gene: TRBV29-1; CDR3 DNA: TGCAGCGTTGAAGGGGGGAGTGGGGGAGCTTTCTTT; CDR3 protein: CSVEGGSGGAFF
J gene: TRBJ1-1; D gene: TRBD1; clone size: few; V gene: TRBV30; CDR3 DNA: TGTGCCTGCGGACAGGGTGGGGACACTGAAGCTTTCTTT; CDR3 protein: CACGQGGDTEAFF
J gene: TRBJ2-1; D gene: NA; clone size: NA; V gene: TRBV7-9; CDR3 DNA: TGTGCCAGCAGGCCGGAGGGCCGGGGCAATGAGCAGTTCTTC; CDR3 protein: CASRPEGRGNEQFF
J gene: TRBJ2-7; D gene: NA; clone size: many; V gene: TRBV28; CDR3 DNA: TGTGCCAGCAGTTTATCCGCAAACTACTACGAGCAGTACTTC; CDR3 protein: CASSLSANYYEQYF
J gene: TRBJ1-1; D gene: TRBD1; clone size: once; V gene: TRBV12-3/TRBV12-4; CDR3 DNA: TGTGCCAGCAGCTACCCGGGACAGGGAGTGGGAGCTTTCTTT; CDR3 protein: CASSYPGQGVGAFF
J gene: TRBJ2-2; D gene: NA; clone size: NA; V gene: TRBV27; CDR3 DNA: TGTGCCAGCAGCTTACAGGGATTGTCCGGGGGGCTGTTTTTT; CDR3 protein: CASSLQGLSGGLFF
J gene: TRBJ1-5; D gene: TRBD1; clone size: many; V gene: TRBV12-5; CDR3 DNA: TGTGCTAGTGGTTTGAACAGGGGAAATCAGCCCCAGCATTTT; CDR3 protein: CASGLNRGNQPQHF
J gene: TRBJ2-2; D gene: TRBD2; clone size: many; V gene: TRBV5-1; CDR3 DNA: TGCGCCAGCAGCCGGGCCTATGCGGGAGGGCCGAGTACCGGGGAGCTGTTTTTT; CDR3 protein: CASSRAYAGGPSTGELFF
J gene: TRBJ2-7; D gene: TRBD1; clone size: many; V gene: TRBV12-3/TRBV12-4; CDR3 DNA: TGTGCCAGCAGACCGACAGGGGTCTCCTACGAGCAGTACTTC; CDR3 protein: CASRPTGVSYEQYF
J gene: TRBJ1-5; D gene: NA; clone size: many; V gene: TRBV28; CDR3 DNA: TGTGCCAGCTCGACCGGGACATTAGGCAATCAGCCCCAGCATTTT; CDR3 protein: CASSTGTLGNQPQHF
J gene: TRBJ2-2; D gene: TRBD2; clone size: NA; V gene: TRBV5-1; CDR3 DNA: TGCGCCAGCACGGGCGGGGGGGCCAGAACCGGGGAGCTGTTTTTT; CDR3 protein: CASTGGGARTGELFF